This T cell receptor beta chain was sequenced in a study of identical twins. General study points: Sharing of beta out-of-frame sequences by twins showed a weaker excess.

Template switching supplied a universal primer site; unique molecular identifiers were carried on the cDNA. Each CDR3 protein gets one entry after TCRdb re-called the 5' RACE reads with MiXCR. Here the sample spans about 530,000 distinct CDR3 sequences, roughly 15% being singletons. V was shortened by 1 base and J by 8 bases, with 9 bases between the two germline ends. The germline V gene has CDR1 SGHNT and CDR2 YYREEE (reference sequence). The CDR3 consists of 12 residues. This clonotype has just a few counts. Antigen unknown. This sample also belongs to another study, concerning yellow fever vaccine responses in identical twins. From that study: Reportedly, twins' vaccine T cell responses looked partly convergent and partly personalized.

The chain links TRBV5-4 to TRBJ1-2; D possibly corresponds to TRBD1 (6 bases). Sequenced: CD4+ T cells sorted from blood. The sequence derives from a woman under 30 in good health. CDR3 amino acids: CASSLRGSGYTF. CDR3 DNA sequence: TGTGCCAGCAGCTTGAGGGGGAGCGGCTACACCTTC.